Below are 21 T cell receptor beta chains sequenced from a single sample in a study of blood T cell repertoires in COVID-19. Generated by immunoSEQ multiplex PCR, the TCRdb table keeps only in-frame clones and is missing some. The data show about 260,000 clones, roughly 90% seen once. The sequenced material came from peripheral blood. Receptor source: a human donor in a cohort sampled during active COVID-19.

The DNA of the CDR3 is TGTGCCAGCAGCATCAGGTGCAGGGTAGGCGAGCAGTACTTC. Translated: CASSIRCRVGEQYF. V gene TRBV21-1 combines with J gene TRBJ2-7; the DNA was not used to check the table's D call, TRBD1. TRBV21-1 is noted as a pseudogene. The CDR3 is 14 residues long.

The CDR3 coding sequence is TGTGCCAGCACCACACGTCGAAGTGGGGGCCGGCCCTACGAGCAGTACTTC. As protein: CASTTRRSGGRPYEQYF. The genes are TRBV7-2 and TRBJ2-7, with D possibly being TRBD1 (6 bases). From germline, CDR1 is SGHTA and CDR2 FQGNSA. The CDR3 covers 17 residues. Trimming took off 7 bases at V and 2 bases at J, with 24 bases between the two ends. The complete variable domain, with remaining parts taken from reference TRBV7-2 and TRBJ2-7, reads GAGVSQSPSNKVTEKGKDVELRCDPISGHTALYWYRQSLGQGLEFLIYFQGNSAPDKSGLPSDRFSAERTGGSVSTLTIQRTQQEDSAVYLCASTTRRSGGRPYEQYFGPGTRLTVT.

The gene calls are TRBV5-1 and TRBJ2-7; TRBD2 agrees at 10 bases. Trimming removed 0 bases from V and 4 bases from J; junction bases left unmatched: 4. Per germline, CDR1 SGHRS and CDR2 YFSETQ. This CDR3 is 15 amino acids long. CDR3 DNA sequence: TGCGCCAGCAGCTTGGCCACTAGCGGGGTGTACGAGCAGTACTTC. Its translation is CASSLATSGVYEQYF.

This chain links TRBV6-6 with TRBJ1-1, with 11 nucleotides matching TRBD1. Germline-derived CDR1 and CDR2 are MNHNY and SVGAGI (reference sequence). The V segment lost 8 bases and the J segment 6 bases; nucleotides outside the gene matches: 11. The CDR3 consists of 15 residues. CDR3 region: CASAETGQGAAEAFF. As DNA, the CDR3 is TGTGCCAGCGCGGAAACCGGACAGGGGGCCGCTGAAGCTTTCTTT.

The chain has TRBV6-5 and TRBJ2-7; TRBD1 aligns across 9 bases. The CDR3 sequence is 12 residues long. The V gene's germline CDR1 is MNHEY and CDR2 SVGAGI. The ends lost 11 bases at V and 2 bases at J; junction bases unmatched: 4. The CDR3, as DNA: TGTGCCGCCGGACAGGGGACCTACGAGCAGTACTTC. This translates into CAAGQGTYEQYF.

Turning to this clone: The germline gene is not matched at one end of the junction; a read error may be the cause. The chain links TRBV7-7 to TRBJ2-3, with 7 bases fitting TRBD2. The V gene's germline CDR1 is SSHAT and CDR2 FNYEAQ (reference sequence). This CDR3 contains 15 residues. CDR3 sequence reads: CASSPASGSTDTQYF. Written as DNA, the CDR3 is TGTGCTAGCAGCCCGGCTAGCGGTAGCACAGATACGCAGTATTTT. The entire variable domain, with the rest obtained from reference TRBV7-7 and TRBJ2-3, is as follows: GAGVSQSPRYKVTKRGQDVTLRCDPISSHATLYWYQQALGQGPEFLTYFNYEAQPDKSGLPSDRFSAERPEGSISTLTIQRTEQRDSAMYRCASSPASGSTDTQYFGPGTRLTVL.

V and J are TRBV20-1 and TRBJ2-1, with a weak D call TRBD2 (5 bases). There are 13 residues in the CDR3. The germline gives CDR1 DFQATT, CDR2 SNEGSKA (reference sequence). V was pared by 3 bases and J by 6 bases, with 12 bases between. The CDR3 sequence: CSASQASPNEQFF. For the CDR3, the DNA is TGCAGTGCTAGTCAGGCTAGCCCCAATGAGCAGTTCTTC.

The chain joins TRBV5-4 to TRBJ1-1; 7 bases agree with TRBD1. From germline, CDR1 is SGHNT and CDR2 YYREEE (reference sequence). The V gene end was trimmed by 0 bases and the J gene end by 4 bases; junction bases not matched to a gene: 3. The CDR3 is 14 amino acids. Here the CDR3 reads CASSLGQGRTEAFF. The CDR3 nucleotides are TGTGCCAGCAGCTTGGGACAGGGTCGCACTGAAGCTTTCTTT.

This clone was detected once. The chain employs TRBV19 and TRBJ2-7; D possibly corresponds to TRBD1 (5 bases). The CDR3 totals 13 residues. The V end was cut by 0 bases, the J end by 11 bases, with 14 bases between. Germline CDR1 is LNHDA and CDR2 is SQIVND (reference sequence). CDR3 bases: TGTGCCAGTAGTATAGACGTCTCCTCCAGGGAGTACTTC. Translating it yields CASSIDVSSREYF.

V and J are TRBV9 and TRBJ2-7, with 8 bases aligning to TRBD2. Germline V gene data show CDR1 as SGDLS and CDR2 as YYNGEE. There are 15 residues in the CDR3. The ends lost 0 bases at V and 3 bases at J; junction bases unmatched: 5. CDR3 coding DNA: TGTGCCAGCAGCGTAGAACCAGCGGGGGTCTACGAGCAGTACTTC. This encodes CASSVEPAGVYEQYF.

This chain connects TRBV6-5 to TRBJ2-7, with D possibly being TRBD2 (5 bases). This CDR3 is 12 amino acids long. The V gene's germline CDR1 is MNHEY and CDR2 SVGAGI. Trimming shortened V by 5 bases and J by 4 bases, and 9 bases separated the two germline ends. DNA of the CDR3: TGTGCCAGCAGTCAAAGCGGATACGAGCAGTACTTC. Translating it yields CASSQSGYEQYF.

A remark on this clone: One end of the junction does not line up with germline, which may come from a read error. The chain employs TRBV9 and TRBJ2-7; tentatively, D is TRBD1 (5 bases). The CDR3 contains 10 residues. Looked up from germline, CDR1 is SGDLS and CDR2 is YYNGEE. The CDR3 coding sequence is TGTGCCAGCAGCGTGGACACTCCTCACTTC. It yields the protein CASSVDTPHF.

This clone showed up just a few times. V usage is TRBV27 and J usage is TRBJ2-7; 12 bases agree with TRBD1. CDR1 and CDR2 (germline): MNHEY, SMNVEV (reference sequence). With 2 bases clipped from V and 5 bases from J, the junction kept 1 base outside the gene matches. The CDR3 loop spans 14 amino acids. CDR3 nucleotides: TGTGCCAGCAGTTTAGGGACAGGGGGCCACGAGCAGTACTTC. It translates to CASSLGTGGHEQYF.

V gene TRBV10-2 combines with J gene TRBJ2-3; possibly TRBD1 for D (6 bases). Germline V gene lookup returns CDR1 WSHSY and CDR2 SAAADI. Deletions cut 6 bases from V and 3 bases from J, with 13 bases between. The CDR3 has 14 residues. CDR3 sequence reads: CASSRTVITDTQYF. CDR3 in DNA: TGCGCCAGCAGCAGGACAGTTATTACAGATACGCAGTATTTT.

CDR3 in amino acids: CASSLGPGTGTSPLHF. The CDR3, as DNA: TGCGCCAGCAGCCTGGGCCCCGGGACAGGGACTTCACCCCTCCACTTT. The chain carries TRBV5-1 and TRBJ1-6, with TRBD1 identical over 9 bases. The CDR3 sequence is 16 residues long. The V gene's germline CDR1 is SGHRS and CDR2 YFSETQ. With 4 bases clipped from V and 9 bases from J, the junction kept 11 bases outside the gene matches.

The chain employs TRBV5-1 and TRBJ1-1; TRBD1 agrees at 8 bases. V was pared by 0 bases and J by 5 bases, with 6 bases of the junction left unmatched. Germline V gives CDR1 SGHRS, CDR2 YFSETQ. CDR3 length: 15 residues. The CDR3 DNA reads TGCGCCAGCAGCTTGGGGACAGGGTCGAGTACTGAAGCTTTCTTT. This sequence encodes CASSLGTGSSTEAFF. Full variable domain (remainder filled in from reference TRBV5-1 and TRBJ1-1): KAGVTQTPRYLIKTRGQQVTLSCSPISGHRSVSWYQQTPGQGLQFLFEYFSETQRNKGNFPGRFSGRQFSNSRSEMNVSTLELGDSALYLCASSLGTGSSTEAFFGQGTRLTVV.

This clone was detected only once. This chain joins TRBV4-3 and TRBJ2-7; no reliable D call. The CDR3 covers 14 residues. V was cut by 0 bases and J by 8 bases, with 14 bases left in between. Germline-derived CDR1 and CDR2 are LGHNA and YSLEER. CDR3 loop: CASSQDHHTPKQYF. The CDR3 DNA reads TGCGCCAGCAGCCAAGATCATCATACCCCTAAGCAGTACTTC.

This chain links TRBV6-6 with TRBJ2-7; TRBD2 aligns across 12 bases. The CDR3 runs to 14 residues. Unmatched junction bases numbered 1, after V lost 4 bases and J lost 3 bases. Per the germline V gene, CDR1 is MNHNY and CDR2 is SVGAGI (reference sequence). The CDR3 sequence is CASSWTSGDYEQYF. The CDR3 DNA sequence: TGTGCCAGCAGTTGGACTAGCGGGGACTACGAGCAGTACTTC.

The V and J genes are TRBV9 and TRBJ2-7; D remains ambiguous. The CDR3 spans 13 residues. With 4 bases removed from V and 3 bases from J, the gap between germline ends came to 11 bases. Germline V CDR1 and CDR2: SGDLS, YYNGEE. The CDR3 DNA reads as TGTGCCAGCAGCCTCCGACTCGACTACGAGCAGTACTTC. Translated: CASSLRLDYEQYF.

The chain combines TRBV4-3 with TRBJ2-7; D unclear. Trimming took 1 base from V and 2 from J, leaving 12 bases between them. Per the germline V gene, CDR1 is LGHNA and CDR2 is YSLEER. The CDR3 is 15 amino acids. The CDR3 nucleotides are TGCGCCAGCAGCCAAGGGCAGTTAACCACCTACGAGCAGTACTTC. Residues: CASSQGQLTTYEQYF.

The CDR3 DNA reads as TGTGCCAGCAGTCCGGGACAGGGTTTCAATCAGCCCCAGCATTTT. It codes for CASSPGQGFNQPQHF. The rearrangement joins TRBV5-4 to TRBJ1-5; 9 bases map to TRBD1. In germline, CDR1 is SGHNT, CDR2 YYREEE (reference sequence). J lost 3 bases, V lost 5 bases, and 6 bases had no gene match. The CDR3 spans 15 residues.